The text below deals with one T cell receptor (beta chain). Germline CDR1 and CDR2: DFQATT and SNEGSKA (reference sequence). CDR3 length: 13 amino acids. Trimming cost V 0 bases and J 5 bases, with 10 bases left between them. Through template switching, a universal primer site was introduced, and the cDNA contained unique molecular identifiers. TCRdb reprocessed the 5' RACE reads via MiXCR and lists one record per CDR3 protein. The sample has some 570,000 distinct CDR3 sequences, approximately 20% seen once; the top ten hold 0.4% to 0.6%. The record originates from a study of identical twins. This sample also appeared in a second study, on yellow fever vaccine responses in identical twins.

The V and J genes are TRBV20-1 and TRBJ2-5; D not resolved. The sequence was obtained from a woman under 30 in good health. The sequenced sample consisted of CD4+ T cells sorted from blood. The CDR3 region has the DNA TGCAGTGCTAGAGATAATCTGAGGGAGACCCAGTACTTC. It yields the protein CSARDNLRETQYF.